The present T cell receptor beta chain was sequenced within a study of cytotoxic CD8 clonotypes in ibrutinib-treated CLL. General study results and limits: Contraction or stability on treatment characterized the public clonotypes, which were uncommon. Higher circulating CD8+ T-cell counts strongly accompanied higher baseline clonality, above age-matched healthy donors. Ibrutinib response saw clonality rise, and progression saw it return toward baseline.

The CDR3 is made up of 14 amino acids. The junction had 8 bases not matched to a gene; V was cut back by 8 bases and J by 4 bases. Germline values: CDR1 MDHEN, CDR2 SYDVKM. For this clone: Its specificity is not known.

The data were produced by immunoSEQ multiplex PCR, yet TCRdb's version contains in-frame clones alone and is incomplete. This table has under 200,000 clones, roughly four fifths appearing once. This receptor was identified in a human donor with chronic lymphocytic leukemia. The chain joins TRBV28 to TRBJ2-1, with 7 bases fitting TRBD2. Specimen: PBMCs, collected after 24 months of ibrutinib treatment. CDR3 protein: CASRGVNYYNEQFF. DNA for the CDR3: TGTGCCAGCCGGGGGGTAAACTATTACAATGAGCAGTTCTTC.